This T cell receptor beta chain stems from a study of glioma-infiltrating T cells after dendritic cell vaccination. Overall study: Glioblastoma patients came from Phase I and II dendritic cell vaccination trials.

Trimming stripped 1 base from V and 10 bases from J, with 13 bases between. The germline gives CDR1 SGHDN, CDR2 FVKESK. CDR3 length equals 13 residues. This table comes from immunoSEQ multiplex PCR, and its TCRdb copy is limited to in-frame clones, with some not included. Of tens of thousands of clones in the sample, about 80% were seen once. The chain recombines TRBV14 with TRBJ1-1, with D tentatively TRBD1 (5 bases). This TCR was sampled from a human donor with glioblastoma. The sample was blood, taken before dendritic cell vaccination. CDR3 region: CASSQANSGGAFF. The CDR3, as DNA: TGTGCCAGCAGCCAAGCTAACAGCGGGGGAGCTTTCTTT.